A single sample gave rise to the 12 T cell receptor beta chains below, sequenced in a study of cytomegalovirus exposure and HLA in healthy donors. In the PCR, 60 Vbeta and 13 Jbeta primers were used. Repertoires were generated with immunoSEQ multiplex PCR, while TCRdb's copy carries only in-frame clones and drops some. The table includes 130,000 to 150,000 clones, approximately 80% detected once. The material sequenced was PBMCs. Source of these receptors: a male donor in good health and CMV-seronegative.

CDR3 loop: CASSPDRLNTEAFF. The CDR3 nucleotides read TGTGCCAGCAGTCCGGACAGGCTGAACACTGAAGCTTTCTTT. The V and J genes are TRBV6-1 and TRBJ1-1; 7 bases match TRBD1. Looked up from germline, CDR1 is MNHNS and CDR2 is SASEGT. After removal of 5 bases from V and 0 bases from J, the junction contained 3 bases not matched to a gene. This CDR3 comprises 14 residues.

The chain joins TRBV2 to TRBJ2-2; D is ambiguous. V lost 6 bases, J lost 6 bases, and 8 bases lay in between. This CDR3 region has 12 residues. In germline, CDR1 is SNHLY, CDR2 FYNNEI. CDR3 in DNA: TGTGCCAGCAGCTTTTCGGCCGGGGAGCTGTTTTTT. This encodes CASSFSAGELFF.

The chain combines TRBV14 with TRBJ1-2; perhaps TRBD1 as D (5 bases). Germline V lookup: CDR1 SGHDN, CDR2 FVKESK. CDR3 size: 16 residues. V lost 1 base and J 4 bases, leaving 16 bases between the germline ends. The DNA of the CDR3 is TGTGCCAGCAGCCAAGGGCAAACAGGTCGTCTCTATGGCTACACCTTC. It codes for CASSQGQTGRLYGYTF.

The chain combines TRBV23-1 with TRBJ1-2; D possibly corresponds to TRBD1 (5 bases). TRBV23-1 is an open reading frame, and its role is uncertain. This CDR3 has 17 amino acids. V gave up 6 bases and J gave up 8 bases, with 28 bases separating them. CDR3 DNA sequence: TGCGCCAGCAGACCCTTCCAAGGGGAACGCTCATACGGCGGCTACACCTTC. It translates to CASRPFQGERSYGGYTF.

The gene calls are TRBV4-3 and TRBJ2-7, with TRBD2 as a possible D gene (5 bases). The CDR3 covers 16 residues. CDR1 and CDR2 (germline): LGHNA, YSLEER. V lost 0 bases and J lost 0, with 12 bases in between. This CDR3 reads CASSQDLDFDSYEQYF. The CDR3, as DNA: TGCGCCAGCAGCCAAGATCTGGACTTTGACTCCTACGAGCAGTACTTC.

The chain links TRBV27 to TRBJ1-1; D is possibly TRBD1 (6 bases). From germline, CDR1 is MNHEY and CDR2 SMNVEV (reference sequence). Trimming removed 5 bases at V and 0 bases at J, with 13 bases between. The CDR3 extends over 15 amino acids. CDR3 sequence (DNA): TGTGCCAGCAGTCCCAATCGACAGGTGAACACTGAAGCTTTCTTT. Protein sequence: CASSPNRQVNTEAFF.

This clone occurred a few times. The chain couples TRBV19 to TRBJ1-1, with TRBD1 as a possible D gene (6 bases). CDR3 length equals 14 residues. V was cut by 1 base and J by 7 bases, with 13 bases left in between. The germline gives CDR1 LNHDA, CDR2 SQIVND (reference sequence). The CDR3 nucleotides read TGTGCCAGTAGTATAGCAGGGGCAGCCATTGAAGCTTTCTTT. It codes for CASSIAGAAIEAFF.

This clone was seen only a few times. DNA of the CDR3: TGTGCCAGCAGACGCGATTCTCTAGCCAAAAACATTCAGTACTTC. Translated, it gives CASRRDSLAKNIQYF. This rearrangement joins TRBV6-5 to TRBJ2-4; D remains ambiguous. Germline-derived CDR1 and CDR2 are MNHEY and SVGAGI. V was trimmed by 6 bases and J by 0 bases, leaving 12 bases between them. The CDR3 covers 15 residues.

This chain links TRBV27 with TRBJ1-1; no clear D. Germline CDR1 is MNHEY and CDR2 is SMNVEV (reference sequence). V shed 3 bases and J shed 4 bases, with 6 bases lying between them. CDR3 length: 12 residues. CDR3: CASSLKLTEAFF. The CDR3 region has the DNA TGTGCCAGCAGTTTGAAACTCACTGAAGCTTTCTTT.

CDR3 loop: CATLSTGGQYF. DNA for the CDR3: TGTGCCACCCTCTCCACGGGGGGGCAGTACTTC. The chain carries TRBV6-5 and TRBJ2-7; 7 nucleotides align to TRBD2. This CDR3 is built from 11 residues. Germline CDR1 and CDR2: MNHEY and SVGAGI. Trimming at V came to 10 bases and at J to 9 bases, leaving 9 bases not matched to a gene.

This clone was detected only once. CDR3 loop: CASSLRGREGNQPQHF. The DNA of the CDR3 is TGTGCCAGCAGTTTGAGAGGCAGGGAAGGCAATCAGCCCCAGCATTTT. V and J are TRBV27 and TRBJ1-5, with TRBD1 as a possible D gene (5 bases). The CDR3 sequence is 16 residues long. The germline V gene encodes CDR1 MNHEY and CDR2 SMNVEV (reference sequence). Trimming removed 3 bases from V and 2 bases from J, with 14 bases in between.

The chain has TRBV28 and TRBJ2-7; D may be TRBD2 (7 bases). V lost 6 bases and J lost 6, with 15 bases in between. This CDR3 is 13 amino acids long. The germline V gene encodes CDR1 MDHEN and CDR2 SYDVKM. CDR3 DNA sequence: TGTGCCAGCAGCCCGGGGGGCCGGGGCGAGCAGTACTTC. This codes for CASSPGGRGEQYF.